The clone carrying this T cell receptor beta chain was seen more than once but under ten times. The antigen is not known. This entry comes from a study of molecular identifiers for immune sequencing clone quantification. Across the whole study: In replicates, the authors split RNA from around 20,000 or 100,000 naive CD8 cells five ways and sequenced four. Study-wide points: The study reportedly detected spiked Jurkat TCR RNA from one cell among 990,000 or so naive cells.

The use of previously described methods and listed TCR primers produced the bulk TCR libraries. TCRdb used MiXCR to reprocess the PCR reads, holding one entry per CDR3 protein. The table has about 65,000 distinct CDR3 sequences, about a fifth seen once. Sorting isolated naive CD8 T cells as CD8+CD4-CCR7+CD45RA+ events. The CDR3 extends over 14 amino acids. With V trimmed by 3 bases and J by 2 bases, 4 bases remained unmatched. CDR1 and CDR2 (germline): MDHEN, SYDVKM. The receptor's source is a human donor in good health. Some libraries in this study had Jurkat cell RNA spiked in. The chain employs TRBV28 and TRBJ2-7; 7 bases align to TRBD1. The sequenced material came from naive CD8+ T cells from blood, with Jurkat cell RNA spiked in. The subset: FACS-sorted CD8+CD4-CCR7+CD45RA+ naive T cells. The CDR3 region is CASSFWQGAYEQYF. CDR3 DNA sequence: TGTGCCAGCAGTTTTTGGCAGGGGGCCTACGAGCAGTACTTC. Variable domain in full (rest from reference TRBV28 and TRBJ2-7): DVKVTQSSRYLVKRTGEKVFLECVQDMDHENMFWYRQDPGLGLRLIYFSYDVKMKEKGDIPEGYSVSREKKERFSLILESASTNQTSMYLCASSFWQGAYEQYFGPGTRLTVT.